Presented here are 24 T cell receptor beta chains from one specimen sequenced in a study of T-cell memory formation after mild COVID-19. MiXCR, applied by TCRdb to the 5' RACE reads, yields one record per CDR3 protein. The sample includes approximately 100,000 distinct CDR3 sequences, around 10% seen only once; the top ten take roughly 40%. Material for sequencing was PBMCs or a T cell subset sorted from them (not recorded which). The receptor source for this set is a man aged 18 to 30 who had mild COVID-19 (a few samples of this study predate the infection). Cell type and time point are not known.

V gene TRBV11-2 combines with J gene TRBJ2-2; 10 bases map to TRBD1. Germline V CDR1 and CDR2: SGHAT, FQNNGV. The trim removed 3 bases at V and 3 bases at J, leaving 4 bases unmatched. The CDR3 is 16 amino acids. The DNA for the CDR3 is TGTGCCAGCAGCTTTCCGACAGGGGGCCACACCGGGGAGCTGTTTTTT. Protein product: CASSFPTGGHTGELFF.

This clonotype was detected many times. The V call is TRBV7-2, the J call TRBJ2-7; D may be TRBD2 (5 bases). The CDR3 sequence is 13 residues long. CDR1 is SGHTA and CDR2 is FQGNSA in the germline V gene. Trimming pared 5 bases from V and 4 bases from J, leaving 12 bases between. CDR3 DNA sequence: TGTGCCAGCAGCCCTCCCGGAGGTTACGAGCAGTACTTC. Translation gives CASSPPGGYEQYF.

The chain employs TRBV29-1 and TRBJ2-5; 8 bases line up with TRBD2. The CDR3 has 15 residues. Per the germline V gene, CDR1 is SQVTM and CDR2 is ANQGSEA. Trimming at V came to 1 base and at J to 0 bases, leaving 4 bases not matched to a gene. The CDR3 nucleotides read TGCAGCGTTGAAGGAGGGCGGGGGGACCAAGAGACCCAGTACTTC. As protein: CSVEGGRGDQETQYF.

This sequence joins TRBV29-1 and TRBJ2-6; 9 bases agree with TRBD1. CDR3 length: 18 amino acids. With 3 bases clipped from V and 0 bases from J, the junction kept 9 bases outside the gene matches. CDR1 is SQVTM, CDR2 ANQGSEA, per germline. The CDR3 DNA follows: TGCAGCGTTGAGGGGTCGGGACAGGGAGACTCTGGGGCCAACGTCCTGACTTTC. This codes for CSVEGSGQGDSGANVLTF.

The rearrangement uses TRBV7-9 and TRBJ2-6; no firm D call. The germline V and J ends were trimmed by 5 bases and 4 bases, with 9 bases remaining between them. Germline CDR1 and CDR2: SEHNR and FQNEAQ (reference sequence). The CDR3 totals 14 residues. The CDR3, as DNA: TGTGCCAGCAGCCTGGGAACCGGGGCCAACGTCCTGACTTTC. Its translation is CASSLGTGANVLTF.

The V call is TRBV11-2, the J call TRBJ2-7; TRBD1 matches at 9 bases. This CDR3 is 15 amino acids long. Trimming at V came to 4 bases and at J to 4 bases, leaving 8 bases not matched to a gene. CDR1 is SGHAT and CDR2 is FQNNGV in the germline V gene. The CDR3 loop reads CASSSFWDREYEQYF. In DNA, the CDR3 is TGTGCCAGCAGCTCCTTTTGGGACAGGGAGTACGAGCAGTACTTC.

The chain couples TRBV19 to TRBJ1-1; 9 nucleotides match TRBD1. The CDR3 runs 14 residues. J gave up 4 bases and V 3 bases, and 3 bases lay outside the gene matches. Germline lookup yields CDR1 LNHDA and CDR2 SQIVND (reference sequence). The CDR3 protein is CASSIPDRGTEAFF. CDR3 nucleotides: TGTGCCAGTAGTATCCCGGACAGGGGCACTGAAGCTTTCTTT.

The J gene is TRBJ2-1, the V gene TRBV19; 8 bases line up with TRBD2. The length of the CDR3 is 15 residues. The germline V gene encodes CDR1 LNHDA and CDR2 SQIVND (reference sequence). Trimming took 4 bases from V and 7 from J; bases not matched to a gene: 9. The CDR3 sequence is CASSNRAGVLNEQFF. CDR3 nucleotides: TGTGCCAGTAGTAACAGAGCGGGGGTATTAAATGAGCAGTTCTTC. Supplemented by reference TRBV19 and TRBJ2-1, the full variable domain reads DGGITQSPKYLFRKEGQNVTLSCEQNLNHDAMYWYRQDPGQGLRLIYYSQIVNDFQKGDIAEGYSVSREKKESFPLTVTSAQKNPTAFYLCASSNRAGVLNEQFFGPGTRLTVL.

The rearrangement uses TRBV27 and TRBJ2-2, with TRBD2 identical over 7 bases. Germline V gene data show CDR1 as MNHEY and CDR2 as SMNVEV (reference sequence). Trimming at V came to 8 bases and at J to 0 bases, leaving 6 bases not matched to a gene. This CDR3 has 15 amino acids. CDR3 loop: CASGHGGSNTGELFF. The CDR3 DNA follows: TGTGCCAGCGGCCACGGGGGGTCGAACACCGGGGAGCTGTTTTTT.

A few counts support this clonotype. The chain carries TRBV12-3 or TRBV12-4 and TRBJ2-3; TRBD2 agrees at 9 bases. The CDR3 is made up of 13 amino acids. Germline trimming cut 5 bases from V and 4 bases from J; bases unmatched to any gene: 1. Here the CDR3 DNA reads TGTGCCAGCAGTCGACTAGCGGCAGATACGCAGTATTTT. Translating gives CASSRLAADTQYF.

There are a few counts of this clonotype. J is TRBJ1-3 and V is TRBV5-1; D call uncertain. Between the trimmed V and J ends, which lost 4 bases and 0 bases, there was a span of 8 bases. CDR1 is SGHRS and CDR2 is YFSETQ in the germline V gene. This CDR3 region has 14 residues. CDR3 sequence reads: CASSPGSSGNTIYF. In DNA form, the CDR3 reads TGCGCCAGCAGCCCGGGCAGCTCTGGAAACACCATATATTTT.

V gene TRBV12-3 or TRBV12-4 combines with J gene TRBJ1-1, with D possibly being TRBD1 (5 bases). CDR3 length: 14 residues. The V gene lost 5 bases and the J gene lost 1 base, with 11 bases spanning the gap. The CDR3 nucleotides read TGTGCCAGCAGTGCCGGGGGAAGGAACACTGAAGCTTTCTTT. Its translation is CASSAGGRNTEAFF.

V is TRBV7-6 and J is TRBJ1-2; D is perhaps TRBD1 (5 bases). Germline V CDR1 and CDR2: SGHVS, FNYEAQ. CDR3 size: 14 residues. V was pared by 1 base and J by 3 bases, with 9 bases between. The CDR3 sequence: CASSLDGTYYGYTF. CDR3 DNA sequence: TGTGCCAGCAGCTTAGATGGGACCTACTATGGCTACACCTTC.

A few counts support this clonotype. V and J are TRBV7-2 and TRBJ1-2; D is perhaps TRBD1 (5 bases). This CDR3 contains 16 residues. CDR1 and CDR2 (germline): SGHTA, FQGNSA. V was cut by 0 bases and J by 8 bases, with 19 bases left in between. The CDR3 bases are TGTGCCAGCAGCTTAGCGAACAGGCATGACTTCATCGGCTACACCTTC. Translating gives CASSLANRHDFIGYTF.

This chain connects TRBV7-9 to TRBJ2-1; TRBD1 might be the D (6 bases). Per the germline V gene, CDR1 is SEHNR and CDR2 is FQNEAQ (reference sequence). V was pared by 5 bases and J by 4 bases, with 15 bases between. This CDR3 region has 15 residues. The CDR3 DNA reads as TGTGCCAGCAGCGAAAACCCAGGGGTATACAATGAGCAGTTCTTC. Amino acid sequence: CASSENPGVYNEQFF.

This clonotype occurred a few times. V and J are TRBV27 and TRBJ2-2; D call uncertain. Germline lookup yields CDR1 MNHEY and CDR2 SMNVEV (reference sequence). V lost 8 bases and J 7 bases, leaving 11 bases between the germline ends. CDR3 length equals 12 residues. The CDR3 DNA reads as TGTGCCAGCTCCGACTGGGTCGGGGAGCTGTTTTTT. Translated: CASSDWVGELFF.

This chain joins TRBV7-9 and TRBJ2-5, with D possibly being TRBD1 (6 bases). V was shortened by 5 bases and J by 2 bases, with 15 bases between the two germline ends. This CDR3 comprises 15 residues. Germline lookup yields CDR1 SEHNR and CDR2 FQNEAQ (reference sequence). The CDR3 nucleotides are TGTGCCAGCAGCACACGACTTGGACAGCAAGAGACCCAGTACTTC. Protein: CASSTRLGQQETQYF.

This clonotype was detected a few times. The chain is built from TRBV2 and TRBJ2-1, with 7 bases identical to TRBD1. The germline V gene has CDR1 SNHLY and CDR2 FYNNEI. The CDR3 has 13 amino acids. J gave up 9 bases and V 6 bases, and 8 bases lay outside the gene matches. The CDR3 spells CASRLGTASEQFF. In nucleotides, the CDR3 is TGTGCCAGCAGGCTAGGGACAGCCTCTGAGCAGTTCTTC.

In its sample, this clonotype was seen a few times. V gene TRBV15 combines with J gene TRBJ1-5; TRBD1 is a possible D gene (5 bases). The CDR3 has 15 residues. In germline, CDR1 is LNHNV, CDR2 YYDKDF (reference sequence). V was clipped by 1 base and J by 4 bases, with 11 bases between them. The CDR3 loop is CATSRVGAANQPQHF. Here the CDR3 DNA reads TGTGCCACCAGCAGAGTTGGGGCAGCTAATCAGCCCCAGCATTTT.

This clonotype was observed many times. The rearrangement uses TRBV7-9 and TRBJ2-1, with D maybe TRBD1 (6 bases). This CDR3 has 13 residues. CDR1 is SEHNR and CDR2 is FQNEAQ in the germline V gene (reference sequence). The V gene lost 5 bases and the J gene lost 4 bases, with 9 bases spanning the gap. In DNA form, the CDR3 reads TGTGCCAGCAGCCACAGGGAGTACAATGAGCAGTTCTTC. This sequence encodes CASSHREYNEQFF.

This clonotype showed up many times. The V and J genes are TRBV4-1 and TRBJ2-1; TRBD1 aligns across 7 bases. The CDR3 runs to 13 residues. Germline V gene data show CDR1 as MGHRA and CDR2 as YSYEKL. Germline trimming cut 5 bases from V and 8 bases from J; bases unmatched to any gene: 6. The CDR3 sequence: CASSETGIHEQFF. The CDR3 bases are TGCGCCAGCAGCGAGACAGGGATCCATGAGCAGTTCTTC.

The rearrangement joins TRBV4-1 to TRBJ1-1; D not resolved. The CDR3 covers 15 residues. The germline CDR1 and CDR2 sequences are MGHRA and YSYEKL. V was trimmed by 2 bases and J by 4 bases, leaving 14 bases between them. CDR3 region: CASSQRNLDPTEAFF. In DNA form, the CDR3 reads TGCGCCAGCAGCCAACGCAACCTCGACCCCACTGAAGCTTTCTTT.

This sequence joins TRBV6-6 and TRBJ1-6, with a possible D match to TRBD1 (5 bases). Trimming removed 7 bases from V and 9 bases from J, with 16 bases in between. The CDR3 runs 14 residues. The germline CDR1 and CDR2 sequences are MNHNY and SVGAGI (reference sequence). The CDR3 DNA reads as TGTGCCAGCACCATGGGGGGGTCTAGTTCACCCCTCCACTTT. Translated: CASTMGGSSSPLHF.

The V gene is TRBV6-5, the J gene TRBJ2-7; D is unresolved. Germline V gene sequence: CDR1 MNHEY, CDR2 SVGAGI. The V gene lost 2 bases and the J gene lost 0 bases, with 14 bases spanning the gap. CDR3 length: 16 residues. The DNA of the CDR3 is TGTGCCAGCAGTTACGAGGTTGGCCAAAGCTCCTACGAGCAGTACTTC. This codes for CASSYEVGQSSYEQYF.